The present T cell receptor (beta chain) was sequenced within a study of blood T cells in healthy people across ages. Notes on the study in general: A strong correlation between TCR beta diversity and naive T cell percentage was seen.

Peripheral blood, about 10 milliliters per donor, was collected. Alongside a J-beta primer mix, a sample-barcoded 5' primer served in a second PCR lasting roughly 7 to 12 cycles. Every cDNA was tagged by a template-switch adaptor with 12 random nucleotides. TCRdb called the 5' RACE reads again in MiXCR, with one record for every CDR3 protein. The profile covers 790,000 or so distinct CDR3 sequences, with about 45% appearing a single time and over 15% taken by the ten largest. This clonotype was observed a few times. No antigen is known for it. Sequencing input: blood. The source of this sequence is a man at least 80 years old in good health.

The CDR3 loop is CASRTGVDTGELFF. CDR3 DNA: TGTGCCAGCCGAACAGGGGTCGACACCGGGGAGCTGTTTTTT. The gene calls are TRBV7-3 and TRBJ2-2; 7 bases line up with TRBD1. CDR3 length equals 14 residues. J lost 3 bases, V lost 8 bases, and 6 bases had no gene match. Germline-derived CDR1 and CDR2 are SGHTA and FQGTGA.